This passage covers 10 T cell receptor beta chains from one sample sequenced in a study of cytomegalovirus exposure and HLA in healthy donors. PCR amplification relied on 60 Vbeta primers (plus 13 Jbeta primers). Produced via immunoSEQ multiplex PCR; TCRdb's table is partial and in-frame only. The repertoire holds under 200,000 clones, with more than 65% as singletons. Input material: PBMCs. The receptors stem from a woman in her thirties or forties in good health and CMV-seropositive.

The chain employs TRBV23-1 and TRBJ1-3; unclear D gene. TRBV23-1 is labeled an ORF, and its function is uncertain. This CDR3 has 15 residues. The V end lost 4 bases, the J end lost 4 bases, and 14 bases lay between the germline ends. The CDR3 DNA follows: TGCGCCAGCAGTCCCCGGGGAAACGCGGGAAACACCATATATTTT. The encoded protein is CASSPRGNAGNTIYF.

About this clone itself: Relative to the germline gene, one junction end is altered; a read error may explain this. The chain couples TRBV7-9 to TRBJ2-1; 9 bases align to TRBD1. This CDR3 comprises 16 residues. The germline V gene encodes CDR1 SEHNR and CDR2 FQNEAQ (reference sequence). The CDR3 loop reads CSSSPEPGQGYNEQFF. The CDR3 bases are TGTTCCAGCAGCCCGGAACCGGGACAGGGCTACAATGAGCAGTTCTTC.

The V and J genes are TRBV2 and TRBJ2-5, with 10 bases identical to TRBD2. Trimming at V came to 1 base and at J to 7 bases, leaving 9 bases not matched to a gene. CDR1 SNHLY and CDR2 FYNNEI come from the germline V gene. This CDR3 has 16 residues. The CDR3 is CASSEGTSGKVWTQYF. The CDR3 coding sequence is TGTGCCAGCAGTGAAGGGACTAGCGGTAAGGTCTGGACCCAGTACTTC.

The CDR3 nucleotides are TGTGCCAGCTCCCAAGTCAGACTAGCGGGAGAAGTTGAGCAGTTCTTC. Translation gives CASSQVRLAGEVEQFF. V is TRBV18 and J is TRBJ2-1; 12 bases map to TRBD2. Germline V gene sequence: CDR1 KGHSH, CDR2 LQKENI. The CDR3 covers 16 residues. Trimming cost V 6 bases and J 9 bases; bases outside gene matches: 12.

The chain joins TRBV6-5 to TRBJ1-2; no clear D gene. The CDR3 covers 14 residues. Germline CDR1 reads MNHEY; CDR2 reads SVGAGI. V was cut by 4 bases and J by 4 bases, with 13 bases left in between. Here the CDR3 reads CASSSPDYAYGYTF. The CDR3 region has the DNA TGTGCCAGCAGTTCACCGGACTACGCCTATGGCTACACCTTC.

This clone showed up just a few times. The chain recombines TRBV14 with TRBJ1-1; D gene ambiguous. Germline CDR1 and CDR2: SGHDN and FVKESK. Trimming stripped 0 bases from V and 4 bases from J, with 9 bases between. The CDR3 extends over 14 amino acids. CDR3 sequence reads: CASSQDEGGTEAFF. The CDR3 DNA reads TGTGCCAGCAGCCAAGACGAGGGAGGCACTGAAGCTTTCTTT.

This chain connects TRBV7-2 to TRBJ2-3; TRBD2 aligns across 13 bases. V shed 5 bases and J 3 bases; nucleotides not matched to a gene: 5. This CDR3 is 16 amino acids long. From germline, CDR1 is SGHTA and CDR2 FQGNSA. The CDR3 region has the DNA TGTGCCAGCAGCCCGGGACTAGCGGGGCCGACAGATACGCAGTATTTT. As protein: CASSPGLAGPTDTQYF.

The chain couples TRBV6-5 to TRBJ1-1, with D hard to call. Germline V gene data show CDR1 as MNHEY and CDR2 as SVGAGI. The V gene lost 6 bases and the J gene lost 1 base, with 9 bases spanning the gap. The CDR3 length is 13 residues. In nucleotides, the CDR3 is TGTGCCAGCAGCCGAACTGAGAACACTGAAGCTTTCTTT. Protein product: CASSRTENTEAFF.

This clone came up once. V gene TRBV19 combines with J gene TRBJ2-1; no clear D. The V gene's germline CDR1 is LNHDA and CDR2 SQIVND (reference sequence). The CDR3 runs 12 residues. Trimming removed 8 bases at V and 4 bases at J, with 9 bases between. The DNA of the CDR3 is TGTGCCAGTGATTCGGAGTACAATGAGCAGTTCTTC. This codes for CASDSEYNEQFF.

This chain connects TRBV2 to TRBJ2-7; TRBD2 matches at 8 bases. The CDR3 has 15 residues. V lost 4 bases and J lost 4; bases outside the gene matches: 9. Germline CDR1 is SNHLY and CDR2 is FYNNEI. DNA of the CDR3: TGTGCCAGCAGTGGCTGGGCGGGAGGCATTTACGAGCAGTACTTC. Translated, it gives CASSGWAGGIYEQYF.